This T cell receptor (beta chain) was identified in a study of T cells in Graves' hyperthyroidism and ophthalmopathy. Turning to the study itself: Peripheral blood specimens were obtained at initial diagnosis, prior to any treatment.

In germline, CDR1 is MNHEY, CDR2 SVGEGT. Trimming shortened V by 5 bases and J by 4 bases, and 12 bases separated the two germline ends. The CDR3 extends over 14 amino acids. Template material for amplifying TCR beta CDR3 regions consisted of RNA transcripts. With the HTBI primer set, the TCR CDR3 went through a first round of RT-PCR. Each CDR3 protein is one row after TCRdb ran MiXCR on the multiplex PCR reads. The sample lists hundreds of thousands of distinct CDR3 sequences, 15% to 19% occurring once. Specimen: blood. V gene TRBV6-2 or TRBV6-3 combines with J gene TRBJ1-3; TRBD1 is a possible D gene (6 bases). The source is a young woman with Graves' hyperthyroidism. In nucleotides, the CDR3 is TGTGCCAGCAGTGCCGACAGGTGGGGAAACACCATATATTTT. Its translation: CASSADRWGNTIYF.